This T cell receptor (beta chain) stems from a study of shared clonotypes between healthy human individuals. This clone was observed a few times. No antigen is known for it. In the CD4+ fraction, cells were divided into CD45RA+ naive and CD45RA-negative memory subsets. Only in-frame clones appear in the TCRdb table, and some are missing; sequencing was by immunoSEQ multiplex PCR. The data contain 550,000 to 800,000 clones, 74% of them singletons. Findings and caveats of the study: Sequencing depth was expected to affect clonotype sharing among donors. Rarefaction revealed incomplete sorted-subset sequencing despite large depth.

This clonotype was sampled from a woman aged 25 to 39 in good health. Material: memory CD4+ T cells sorted from blood. Subset given: CD45RA-negative fraction.

The CDR3 here is CASNPGTGVYEQYF. In DNA form, the CDR3 reads TGTGCCAGCAATCCCGGGACAGGAGTCTACGAGCAGTACTTC. The rearrangement uses TRBV6-1 and TRBJ2-7; 8 bases agree with TRBD1. This CDR3 is 14 amino acids long. The germline CDR1 and CDR2 sequences are MNHNS and SASEGT. V shed 7 bases, J shed 3 bases, and the junction held 8 bases outside the gene matches.